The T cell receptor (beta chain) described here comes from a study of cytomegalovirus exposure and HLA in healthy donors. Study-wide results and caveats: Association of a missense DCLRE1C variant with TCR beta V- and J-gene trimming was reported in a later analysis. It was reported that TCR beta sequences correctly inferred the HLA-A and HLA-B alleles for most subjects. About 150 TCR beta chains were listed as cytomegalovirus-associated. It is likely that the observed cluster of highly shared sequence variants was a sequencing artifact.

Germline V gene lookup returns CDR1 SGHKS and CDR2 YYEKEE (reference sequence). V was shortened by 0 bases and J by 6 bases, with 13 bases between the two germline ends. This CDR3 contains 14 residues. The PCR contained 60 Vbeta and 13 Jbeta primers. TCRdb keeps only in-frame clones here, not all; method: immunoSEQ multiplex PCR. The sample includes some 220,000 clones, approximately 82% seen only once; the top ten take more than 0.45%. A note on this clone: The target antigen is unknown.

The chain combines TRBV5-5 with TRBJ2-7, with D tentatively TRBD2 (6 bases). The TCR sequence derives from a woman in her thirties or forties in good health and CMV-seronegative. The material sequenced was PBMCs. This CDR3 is CASSLVGQGGEQYF. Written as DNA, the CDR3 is TGTGCCAGCAGCTTGGTAGGGCAGGGAGGCGAGCAGTACTTC.